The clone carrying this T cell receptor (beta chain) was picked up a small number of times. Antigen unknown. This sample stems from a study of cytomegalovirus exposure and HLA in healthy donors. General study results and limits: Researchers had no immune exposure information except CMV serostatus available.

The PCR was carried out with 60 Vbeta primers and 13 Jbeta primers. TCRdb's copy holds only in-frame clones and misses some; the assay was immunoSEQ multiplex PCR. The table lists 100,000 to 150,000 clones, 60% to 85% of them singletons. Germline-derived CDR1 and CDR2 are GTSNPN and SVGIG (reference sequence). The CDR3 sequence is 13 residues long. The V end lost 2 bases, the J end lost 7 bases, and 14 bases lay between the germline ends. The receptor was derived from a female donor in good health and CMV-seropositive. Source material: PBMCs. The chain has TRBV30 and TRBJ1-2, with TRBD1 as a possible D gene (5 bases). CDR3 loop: CAWSSAMQGGYTF. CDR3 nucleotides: TGTGCCTGGAGTTCAGCGATGCAGGGTGGCTACACCTTC.